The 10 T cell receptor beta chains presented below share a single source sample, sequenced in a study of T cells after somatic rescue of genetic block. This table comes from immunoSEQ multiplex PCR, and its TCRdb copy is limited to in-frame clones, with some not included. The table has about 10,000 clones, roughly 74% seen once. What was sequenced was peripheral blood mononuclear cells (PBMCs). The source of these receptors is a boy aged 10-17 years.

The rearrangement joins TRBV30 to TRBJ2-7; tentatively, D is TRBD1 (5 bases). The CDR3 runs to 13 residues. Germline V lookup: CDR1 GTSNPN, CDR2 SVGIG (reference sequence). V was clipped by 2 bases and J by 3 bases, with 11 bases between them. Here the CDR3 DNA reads TGTGCCTGGAGTCCCCGACAGTTCTACGAGCAGTACTTC. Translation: CAWSPRQFYEQYF.

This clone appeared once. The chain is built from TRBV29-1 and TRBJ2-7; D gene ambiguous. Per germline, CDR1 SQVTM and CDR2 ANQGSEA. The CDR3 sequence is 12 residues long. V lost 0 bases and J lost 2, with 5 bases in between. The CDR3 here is CSVEDRPYEQYF. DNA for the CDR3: TGCAGCGTTGAAGACCGGCCCTACGAGCAGTACTTC.

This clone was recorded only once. The CDR3 coding sequence is TGCAGCGCTTCGACAACCGGAGGTACTGAAGCTTTCTTT. This codes for CSASTTGGTEAFF. The V and J genes are TRBV29-1 and TRBJ1-1; unclear D gene. The CDR3 is made up of 13 amino acids. V lost 7 bases and J 5 bases, leaving 17 bases between the germline ends. Germline V gene lookup returns CDR1 SQVTM and CDR2 ANQGSEA.

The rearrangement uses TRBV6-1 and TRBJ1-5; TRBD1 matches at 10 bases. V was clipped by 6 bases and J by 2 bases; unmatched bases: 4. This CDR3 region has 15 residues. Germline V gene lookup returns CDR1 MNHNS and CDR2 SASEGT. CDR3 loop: CASRGQGRGNQPQHF. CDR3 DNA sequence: TGTGCCAGCAGGGGACAGGGGAGGGGCAATCAGCCCCAGCATTTT.

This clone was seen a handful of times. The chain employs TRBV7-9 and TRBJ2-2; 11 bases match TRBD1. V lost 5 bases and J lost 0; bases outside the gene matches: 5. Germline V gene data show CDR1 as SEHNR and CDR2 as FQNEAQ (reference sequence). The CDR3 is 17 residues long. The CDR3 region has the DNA TGTGCCAGCAGCCGGACAGGGGGCTTATCGAACACCGGGGAGCTGTTTTTT. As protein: CASSRTGGLSNTGELFF.

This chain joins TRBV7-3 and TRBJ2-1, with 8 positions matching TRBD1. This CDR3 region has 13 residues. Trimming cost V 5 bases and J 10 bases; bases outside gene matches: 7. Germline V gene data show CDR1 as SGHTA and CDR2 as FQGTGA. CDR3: CASSRRDRSEQFF. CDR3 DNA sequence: TGTGCCAGCAGCCGTCGGGACAGGTCAGAGCAGTTCTTC.

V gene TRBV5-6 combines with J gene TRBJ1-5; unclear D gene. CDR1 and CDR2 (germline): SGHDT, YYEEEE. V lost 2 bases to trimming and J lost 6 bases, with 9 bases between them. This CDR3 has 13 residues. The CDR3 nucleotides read TGTGCCAGCAGCTTTACGGGAGGTCAGCCCCAGCATTTT. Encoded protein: CASSFTGGQPQHF.

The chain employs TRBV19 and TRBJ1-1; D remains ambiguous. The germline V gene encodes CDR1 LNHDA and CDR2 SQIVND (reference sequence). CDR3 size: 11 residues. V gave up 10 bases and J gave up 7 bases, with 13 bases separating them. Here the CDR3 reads CAIRVSDEAFF. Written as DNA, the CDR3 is TGTGCCATTAGGGTCAGCGATGAAGCTTTCTTT.

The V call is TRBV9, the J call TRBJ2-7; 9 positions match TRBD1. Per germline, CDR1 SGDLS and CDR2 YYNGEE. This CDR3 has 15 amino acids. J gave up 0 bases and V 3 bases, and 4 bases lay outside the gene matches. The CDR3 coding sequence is TGTGCCAGCAGCGGTGGGACAGGGCCCTCCTACGAGCAGTACTTC. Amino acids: CASSGGTGPSYEQYF.

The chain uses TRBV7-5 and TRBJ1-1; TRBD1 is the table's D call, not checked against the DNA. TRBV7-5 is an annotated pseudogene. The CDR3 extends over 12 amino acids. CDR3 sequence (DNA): TGTGCCAGCAGCTCACAGGTCACTGAAGCTTTCTTT. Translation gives CASSSQVTEAFF.